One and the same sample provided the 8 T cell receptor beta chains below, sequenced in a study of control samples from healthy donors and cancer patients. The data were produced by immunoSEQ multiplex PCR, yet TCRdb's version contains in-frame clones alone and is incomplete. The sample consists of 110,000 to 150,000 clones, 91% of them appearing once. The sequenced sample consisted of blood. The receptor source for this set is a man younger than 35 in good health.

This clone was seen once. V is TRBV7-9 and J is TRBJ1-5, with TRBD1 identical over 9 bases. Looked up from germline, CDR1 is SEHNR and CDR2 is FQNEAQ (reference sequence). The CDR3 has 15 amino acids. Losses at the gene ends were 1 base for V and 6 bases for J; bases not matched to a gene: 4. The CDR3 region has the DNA TGTGCCAGCAGCTTAGGCGGGACAGGGACTCAGCCCCAGCATTTT. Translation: CASSLGGTGTQPQHF.

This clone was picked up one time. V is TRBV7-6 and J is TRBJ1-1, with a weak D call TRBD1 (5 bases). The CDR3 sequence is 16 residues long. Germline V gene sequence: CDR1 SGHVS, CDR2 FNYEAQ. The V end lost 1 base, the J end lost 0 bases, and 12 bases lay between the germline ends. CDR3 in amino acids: CASSLGGEFLNTEAFF. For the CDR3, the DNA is TGTGCCAGCAGCTTAGGGGGGGAGTTTTTGAACACTGAAGCTTTCTTT.

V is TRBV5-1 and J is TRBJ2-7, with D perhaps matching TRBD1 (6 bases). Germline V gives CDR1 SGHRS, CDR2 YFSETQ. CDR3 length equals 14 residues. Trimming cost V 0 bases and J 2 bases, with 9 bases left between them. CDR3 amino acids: CASSLGQEPYEQYF. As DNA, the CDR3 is TGCGCCAGCAGCTTGGGACAGGAGCCCTACGAGCAGTACTTC.

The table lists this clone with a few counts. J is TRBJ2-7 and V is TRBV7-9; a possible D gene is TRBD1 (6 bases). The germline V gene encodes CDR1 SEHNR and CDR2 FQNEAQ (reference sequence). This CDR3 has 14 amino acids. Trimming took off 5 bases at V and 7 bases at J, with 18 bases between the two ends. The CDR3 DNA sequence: TGTGCCAGCAGCATCCGGGACACGGTATTTGAGCAGTACTTC. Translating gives CASSIRDTVFEQYF.

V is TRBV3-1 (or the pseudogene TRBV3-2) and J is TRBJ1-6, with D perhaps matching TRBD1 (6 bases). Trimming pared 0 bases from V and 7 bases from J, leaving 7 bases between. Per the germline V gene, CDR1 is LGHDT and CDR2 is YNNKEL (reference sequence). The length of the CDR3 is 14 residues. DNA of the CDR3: TGTGCCAGCAGCCAAGAACAGGGAAATTCACCCCTCCACTTT. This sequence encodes CASSQEQGNSPLHF.

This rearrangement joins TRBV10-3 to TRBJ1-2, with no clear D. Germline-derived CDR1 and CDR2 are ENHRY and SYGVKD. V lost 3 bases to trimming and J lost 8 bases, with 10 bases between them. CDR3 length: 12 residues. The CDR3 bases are TGTGCCATCAGTGACGGCCGTCTCGGCTACACCTTC. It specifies CAISDGRLGYTF.

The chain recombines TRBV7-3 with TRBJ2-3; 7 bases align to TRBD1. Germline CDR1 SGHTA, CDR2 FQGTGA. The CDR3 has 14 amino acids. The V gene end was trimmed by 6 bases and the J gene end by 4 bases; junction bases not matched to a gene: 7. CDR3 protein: CASSSGTAPDTQYF. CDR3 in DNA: TGTGCCAGCAGTTCGGGGACAGCCCCAGATACGCAGTATTTT. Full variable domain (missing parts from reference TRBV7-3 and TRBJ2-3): GAGVSQTPSNKVTEKGKYVELRCDPISGHTALYWYRQSLGQGPEFLIYFQGTGAADDSGLPNDRFFAVRPEGSVSTLKIQRTERGDSAVYLCASSSGTAPDTQYFGPGTRLTVL.

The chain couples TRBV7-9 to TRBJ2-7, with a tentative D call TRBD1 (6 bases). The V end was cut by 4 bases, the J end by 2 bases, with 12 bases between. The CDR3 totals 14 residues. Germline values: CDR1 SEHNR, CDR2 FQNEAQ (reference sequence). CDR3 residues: CASSSGVTTYEQYF. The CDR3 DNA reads TGTGCCAGCAGCTCAGGGGTCACGACCTACGAGCAGTACTTC.